This section outlines one T cell receptor beta chain sequence together with its context. Antigen unknown. Germline-derived CDR1 and CDR2 are SGHDT and YYEEEE. V lost 0 bases to trimming and J lost 11 bases, with 15 bases between them. This CDR3 contains 14 residues. The method was immunoSEQ multiplex PCR; TCRdb's version includes in-frame clones alone and lacks a portion of them. This sample has around 100,000 clones, with roughly 90% found just once. The data are from a study of CD4+ T cells in melanoma. The study, taken as a whole, reports: Reportedly, melanoma neoantigen-specific CD4+ T cells showed varied differentiation states. CD8+ T cell, macrophage and B cell function reportedly correlated with neoantigen-specific CD4+ T cells.

This TCR was recovered from a human donor with melanoma. Specimen: peripheral blood. The V gene is TRBV5-6, the J gene TRBJ1-5, with D unclear. The CDR3, as DNA: TGTGCCAGCAGCTTGGGGACCCTCGGTCCTACCCAGCATTTT. It translates to CASSLGTLGPTQHF.